This T cell receptor (beta chain) was sequenced in a study of shared clonotypes between healthy human individuals. On the study more broadly: Donors had three CD4 naive, three CD4 memory, two CD8 naive and one CD8 memory plate apiece.

Looked up from germline, CDR1 is MDHEN and CDR2 is SYDVKM. The V and J ends lost 1 base and 8 bases, in that order; junction bases with no gene match: 11. This CDR3 is built from 16 residues. The repertoire was sequenced with immunoSEQ multiplex PCR; TCRdb's copy has only in-frame clones and lacks some. Of some 580,000 clones in the sample, 97% were seen once. The specimen was naive CD4+ T cells sorted from blood. Documented subset: CD45RA+ positively selected. This chain uses TRBV28 with TRBJ2-7; 10 bases align to TRBD2. The receptor was isolated from a woman between 25 and 40 years old in good health. CDR3 sequence (DNA): TGTGCCAGCAGTTTATCCCTAGCGGGAGATTCTACGCAGCAGTACTTC. Translated: CASSLSLAGDSTQQYF.